A single sample gave rise to the 17 T cell receptor beta chains below, sequenced in a study of blood T cells in healthy people across ages. Then a second PCR, running roughly 7 to 11 cycles, was carried out with a sample-barcoded 5' primer and a J-beta primer mix. TCRdb analysed the 5' RACE reads with MiXCR anew, one entry per CDR3 protein. The data show around 520,000 distinct CDR3 sequences, with about 29% seen just once and 3% to 4% held by the top ten. These data are also associated with another study on T cells of mothers and their children.

The material sequenced was blood. Every receptor here comes from a boy between 2 and 10 years old in good health.

The rearrangement links TRBV27 to TRBJ1-6; D not resolved. The length of the CDR3 is 15 residues. Per germline, CDR1 MNHEY and CDR2 SMNVEV (reference sequence). V was trimmed by 1 base and J by 1 base, leaving 5 bases between them. The CDR3 DNA reads as TGTGCCAGCAGTTTATTCCGTTCCTATAATTCACCCCTCCACTTT. Encoded protein: CASSLFRSYNSPLHF.

V gene TRBV5-5 combines with J gene TRBJ2-7; tentatively, D is TRBD1 (5 bases). Trimming removed 2 bases from V and 0 bases from J, with 12 bases in between. This CDR3 is built from 15 residues. CDR1 is SGHKS and CDR2 is YYEKEE in the germline V gene (reference sequence). The CDR3 coding sequence is TGTGCCAGCAGCTTTCCTCTAAGGGGCTCCTACGAGCAGTACTTC. Translation gives CASSFPLRGSYEQYF.

The CDR3 DNA sequence: TGCAGTGCTAGTTCCGAACTAGTAGCCAAAAACATTCAGTACTTC. Amino acids: CSASSELVAKNIQYF. The genes are TRBV20-1 and TRBJ2-4; D perhaps matches TRBD2 (5 bases). CDR3 length: 15 residues. With 3 bases removed from V and 0 bases from J, the gap between germline ends came to 12 bases. The germline V gene encodes CDR1 DFQATT and CDR2 SNEGSKA (reference sequence).

This clonotype was detected only once. This rearrangement joins TRBV11-2 to TRBJ1-1, with D perhaps TRBD1 (6 bases). The CDR3 length is 13 residues. Trimming left V 4 bases short and J 11 bases short, with 17 bases between. The V gene's germline CDR1 is SGHAT and CDR2 FQNNGV. CDR3 sequence reads: CASSSGQTSQAFF. The CDR3 DNA is TGTGCCAGCAGCTCCGGACAGACCAGCCAGGCTTTCTTT.

This clonotype has more than one count but fewer than ten. The chain employs TRBV4-3 and TRBJ2-5, with 7 bases that match TRBD2. The CDR3 runs 15 residues. From germline, CDR1 is LGHNA and CDR2 YSLEER. V lost 3 bases and J lost 5; bases outside the gene matches: 9. CDR3 sequence (DNA): TGCGCCAGCAGCCATCGGGACTATCCTCCGGAGACCCAGTACTTC. Protein: CASSHRDYPPETQYF.

The chain uses TRBV6-1 and TRBJ2-1; TRBD1 agrees at 7 bases. The CDR3 has 17 residues. Germline CDR1 and CDR2: MNHNS and SASEGT. The V segment lost 10 bases and the J segment 0 bases; nucleotides outside the gene matches: 15. The CDR3 is CAIPRIGTVFSYNEQFF. Here the CDR3 DNA reads TGTGCCATCCCCCGAATCGGGACAGTTTTCTCCTACAATGAGCAGTTCTTC.

The chain has TRBV7-2 and TRBJ2-1; tentative D call: TRBD2 (5 bases). Per the germline V gene, CDR1 is SGHTA and CDR2 is FQGNSA. The CDR3 has 13 residues. V dropped 5 bases and J dropped 9 bases, with 14 bases sitting between them. The CDR3 reads CASSPRGVGEQFF. The DNA of the CDR3 is TGTGCCAGCAGCCCCCGGGGAGTAGGTGAGCAGTTCTTC.

The chain joins TRBV13 to TRBJ2-3; D unclear. The CDR3 consists of 14 residues. V gave up 2 bases and J gave up 0 bases, with 6 bases separating them. Germline CDR1 and CDR2: PRHDT and FYEKMQ (reference sequence). CDR3 amino acids: CASSLRVSTDTQYF. The CDR3 coding sequence is TGTGCCAGCAGCTTACGAGTCAGCACAGATACGCAGTATTTT.

The sample holds a few counts of this clonotype. The rearrangement links TRBV6-2 or TRBV6-3 to TRBJ2-7; TRBD1 agrees at 9 bases. CDR3 size: 14 residues. Per germline, CDR1 MNHEY and CDR2 SVGEGT. V gave up 6 bases and J gave up 1 base; unmatched junction bases: 4. The CDR3 nucleotides are TGTGCCAGCAGGCTGGGACAGGGTTCCTACGAGCAGTACTTC. Protein sequence: CASRLGQGSYEQYF.

The chain employs TRBV2 and TRBJ1-2; the D gene is possibly TRBD1 (6 bases). Trimming stripped 8 bases from V and 3 bases from J, with 16 bases between. Germline CDR1 reads SNHLY; CDR2 reads FYNNEI. This CDR3 has 14 amino acids. CDR3 protein: CASLSGTLYYGYTF. In DNA form, the CDR3 reads TGTGCCAGCTTGTCAGGGACACTTTACTATGGCTACACCTTC. The complete variable domain, with remaining parts taken from reference TRBV2 and TRBJ1-2, reads EPEVTQTPSHQVTQMGQEVILRCVPISNHLYFYWYRQILGQKVEFLVSFYNNEISEKSEIFDDQFSVERPDGSNFTLKIRSTKLEDSAMYFCASLSGTLYYGYTFGSGTRLTVV.

This chain uses TRBV12-3 or TRBV12-4 with TRBJ2-5; 11 bases map to TRBD1. The CDR3 totals 13 residues. V was clipped by 6 bases and J by 11 bases; unmatched bases: 8. CDR3 DNA sequence: TGTGCCAGCAGACCGGACAGGGGGCGAGAGCAGTACTTC. Amino acid sequence: CASRPDRGREQYF.

The chain is built from TRBV20-1 and TRBJ2-3; 12 positions agree with TRBD2. V was pared by 6 bases and J by 3 bases, with 7 bases of the junction left unmatched. This CDR3 contains 15 residues. Germline CDR1 reads DFQATT; CDR2 reads SNEGSKA (reference sequence). In nucleotides, the CDR3 is TGCAGTGCACTAGAGACTAGCGGGAGTACAGATACGCAGTATTTT. It specifies CSALETSGSTDTQYF.

The chain combines TRBV9 with TRBJ1-6; no clear D. The CDR3 has 15 amino acids. The germline gives CDR1 SGDLS, CDR2 YYNGEE. The V and J ends lost 2 bases and 6 bases respectively, with 12 bases between them. The CDR3 region is CASSVQDGINSPLHF. CDR3 DNA: TGTGCCAGCAGCGTCCAGGACGGAATTAATTCACCCCTCCACTTT.

The CDR3 reads CASSQTSGNHYNEQFF. The CDR3 DNA sequence: TGTGCCAGCAGCCAAACTAGCGGGAATCACTACAATGAGCAGTTCTTC. The rearrangement joins TRBV3-1 to TRBJ2-1, with TRBD2 matching 10 bases. CDR3 length equals 16 residues. In germline, CDR1 is LGHDT, CDR2 YNNKEL (reference sequence). V lost 2 bases and J lost 3; bases outside the gene matches: 4.

This clonotype has just a few counts. The V gene is TRBV10-3, the J gene TRBJ2-5, with TRBD1 matching over 9 bases. CDR1 is ENHRY and CDR2 is SYGVKD in the germline V gene. The trim removed 11 bases at V and 5 bases at J, leaving 9 bases unmatched. CDR3 length: 13 amino acids. CDR3 sequence: CASRDRDGETQYF. The CDR3 region has the DNA TGTGCCTCCCGGGACAGGGACGGTGAGACCCAGTACTTC.

V gene TRBV9 combines with J gene TRBJ2-1; D is undetermined. Germline-derived CDR1 and CDR2 are SGDLS and YYNGEE. Deletions cut 4 bases from V and 1 base from J, with 15 bases between. The CDR3 spans 16 residues. The CDR3 protein is CASSPTLGQSYNEQFF. For the CDR3, the DNA is TGTGCCAGCAGCCCCACTCTCGGTCAATCCTACAATGAGCAGTTCTTC.

The sample holds a few counts of this clonotype. The chain employs TRBV6-2 or TRBV6-3 and TRBJ2-2; maybe TRBD2 (6 bases). V was clipped by 5 bases and J by 1 base, with 14 bases between them. Per the germline V gene, CDR1 is MNHEY and CDR2 is SVGEGT. This CDR3 is 16 amino acids long. CDR3 bases: TGTGCCAGCAGTGCGCGCGGGATTCGGAACACCGGGGAGCTGTTTTTT. Translating gives CASSARGIRNTGELFF.